The next 17 T cell receptor beta chains were all read from a single sample in a study of T-cell memory formation after mild COVID-19. Each CDR3 protein gets one entry after TCRdb re-called the 5' RACE reads with MiXCR. The table shows 350,000 to 450,000 distinct CDR3 sequences, with around 28% occurring only once. Sequencing used PBMCs or a T cell subset sorted from them (not recorded which). These receptors all come from an adult woman who had mild COVID-19 (a few samples of this study predate the infection). Cell type and time point are not known.

The V call is TRBV20-1, the J call TRBJ2-3; perhaps D is TRBD1 or TRBD2 (5 bases each). Per the germline V gene, CDR1 is DFQATT and CDR2 is SNEGSKA (reference sequence). Trimming left V 6 bases short and J 3 bases short, with 19 bases between. This CDR3 contains 15 residues. The DNA for the CDR3 is TGCAGTGCGCCCAGCCGGGGCGCAGGTACAGATACGCAGTATTTT. This sequence encodes CSAPSRGAGTDTQYF.

DNA for the CDR3: TGTGCCAGCAGCTCCCAACTTGCGGCAACAGATACGCAGTATTTT. This codes for CASSSQLAATDTQYF. The rearrangement uses TRBV7-8 and TRBJ2-3, with D unresolved. CDR3 length equals 15 residues. CDR1 SGHVS and CDR2 FQNEAQ come from the germline V gene. Trimming pared 4 bases from V and 3 bases from J, leaving 14 bases between.

The V gene is TRBV12-3 or TRBV12-4, the J gene TRBJ2-5; D may match TRBD1 or TRBD2 (5 bases each). The CDR3 sequence is 17 residues long. V was clipped by 1 base and J by 2 bases, with 17 bases between them. CDR3 nucleotides: TGTGCCAGCAGTTTAGGTCCCGGGGCAGGCGATCAAGAGACCCAGTACTTC. Amino acids: CASSLGPGAGDQETQYF.

The rearrangement joins TRBV20-1 to TRBJ1-1; no firm D call. V shed 0 bases and J shed 7 bases, with 12 bases lying between them. The CDR3 extends over 13 amino acids. Per germline, CDR1 DFQATT and CDR2 SNEGSKA (reference sequence). The CDR3 DNA sequence: TGCAGTGCTAGAGATTCTGGGGTTGGTGAAGCTTTCTTT. This sequence encodes CSARDSGVGEAFF.

This clonotype was recorded once. This CDR3 reads CASSPIRGGLDGYTF. CDR3 bases: TGTGCCAGCTCCCCCATTCGAGGGGGGCTGGATGGCTACACCTTC. The chain employs TRBV18 and TRBJ1-2; a weak D match, TRBD1 (6 bases). With 6 bases removed from V and 6 bases from J, the gap between germline ends came to 20 bases. Germline CDR1 KGHSH, CDR2 LQKENI. The CDR3 has 15 amino acids.

Only a few counts were recorded for this clonotype. The CDR3 here is CASSRSSASYGYTF. CDR3 nucleotides: TGCGCCAGCAGCCGGAGCTCCGCGTCGTATGGCTACACCTTC. This chain connects TRBV4-1 to TRBJ1-2; D not certain. V gave up 4 bases and J gave up 5 bases, with 14 bases separating them. CDR3 length equals 14 residues. Germline V gives CDR1 MGHRA, CDR2 YSYEKL.

This clonotype was recorded a few times. This sequence joins TRBV10-3 and TRBJ1-2; the D gene is possibly TRBD1 (6 bases). The CDR3 has 13 amino acids. Per the germline V gene, CDR1 is ENHRY and CDR2 is SYGVKD. V lost 8 bases, J lost 7 bases, and 17 bases lay in between. The chain's CDR3 is CAIAPAGEVGYTF. The CDR3 nucleotides are TGTGCCATCGCCCCCGCAGGGGAGGTTGGCTACACCTTC.

This clonotype was detected a few times. The J gene is TRBJ2-3, the V gene TRBV7-2; D gene unclear. The CDR3 loop spans 13 amino acids. Germline-derived CDR1 and CDR2 are SGHTA and FQGNSA. Trimming removed 5 bases from V and 2 bases from J, with 8 bases in between. CDR3 bases: TGTGCCAGCAGCCGCCTTGACACAGATACGCAGTATTTT. This translates into CASSRLDTDTQYF.

The chain is built from TRBV4-3 and TRBJ2-2; the D gene is possibly TRBD1 (5 bases). The CDR3 is 16 amino acids. Trimming removed 1 base from V and 6 bases from J, with 15 bases in between. CDR1 is LGHNA and CDR2 is YSLEER in the germline V gene. The DNA for the CDR3 is TGCGCCAGCAGCCAAGTCGGCAGGGCCCACCCCGGGGAGCTGTTTTTT. Its translation is CASSQVGRAHPGELFF.

The chain uses TRBV5-1 and TRBJ2-6; tentative D call: TRBD2 (5 bases). CDR1 and CDR2 (germline): SGHRS, YFSETQ. This CDR3 comprises 17 residues. The ends were cut back, 0 bases at V and 0 bases at J, with 10 bases in the middle. The CDR3 region is CASSLGGIISGANVLTF. As DNA, the CDR3 is TGCGCCAGCAGCTTGGGAGGGATAATCTCTGGGGCCAACGTCCTGACTTTC.

V gene TRBV20-1 combines with J gene TRBJ2-5; 13 nucleotides agree with TRBD2. This CDR3 has 12 amino acids. Per germline, CDR1 DFQATT and CDR2 SNEGSKA (reference sequence). The CDR3 coding sequence is TGCAGCGGGACTAGCGGGGAAGAGACCCAGTACTTC. Protein product: CSGTSGEETQYF.

Only a few counts were recorded for this clonotype. This chain uses TRBV4-3 with TRBJ2-1, with D perhaps matching TRBD1 (6 bases). The CDR3 has 17 amino acids. The germline CDR1 and CDR2 sequences are LGHNA and YSLEER. V lost 0 bases and J lost 5, with 17 bases in between. The CDR3 coding sequence is TGCGCCAGCAGCCAAGAATGGGCTGGGGGCATCCACAATGAGCAGTTCTTC. It codes for CASSQEWAGGIHNEQFF.

This clonotype was counted only a few times. V and J are TRBV5-1 and TRBJ2-1; 11 bases align to TRBD2. The CDR3 is made up of 16 amino acids. V gave up 3 bases and J gave up 3 bases; unmatched junction bases: 5. The germline CDR1 and CDR2 sequences are SGHRS and YFSETQ. For the CDR3, the DNA is TGCGCCAGCAGCTCCGGGACTAGCGGAATCTACAATGAGCAGTTCTTC. Translating gives CASSSGTSGIYNEQFF. Full variable domain (missing parts from reference TRBV5-1 and TRBJ2-1): KAGVTQTPRYLIKTRGQQVTLSCSPISGHRSVSWYQQTPGQGLQFLFEYFSETQRNKGNFPGRFSGRQFSNSRSEMNVSTLELGDSALYLCASSSGTSGIYNEQFFGPGTRLTVL.

The chain has TRBV25-1 and TRBJ2-3; D may be TRBD1 (7 bases). The V end was cut by 4 bases, the J end by 2 bases, with 16 bases between. CDR1 is MGHDK, CDR2 SYGVNS, per germline. The CDR3 contains 16 residues. CDR3 amino acids: CASSGGTDTITDTQYF. As DNA, the CDR3 is TGTGCCAGCAGTGGCGGGACAGATACTATCACAGATACGCAGTATTTT.

V is TRBV6-2 or TRBV6-3 and J is TRBJ1-2, with a weak D call TRBD1 (5 bases). V was cut by 2 bases and J by 8 bases, with 18 bases left in between. Germline V gives CDR1 MNHEY, CDR2 SVGEGT. The CDR3 is 15 amino acids. For the CDR3, the DNA is TGTGCCAGCAGTTACCCCAACGGCGGGGGAAGAGGCTACACCTTC. Translation: CASSYPNGGGRGYTF.

The gene calls are TRBV19 and TRBJ2-1, with TRBD2 matching 16 bases. The CDR3 totals 16 residues. CDR1 and CDR2 from the germline V gene are LNHDA and SQIVND (reference sequence). V was pared by 3 bases and J by 9 bases, with 5 bases of the junction left unmatched. CDR3 DNA: TGTGCCAGTAGTATGCCGGGACTAGCGGGAGGGACTGAGCAGTTCTTC. Its protein is CASSMPGLAGGTEQFF.

The rearrangement uses TRBV7-3 and TRBJ2-6, with 8 bases identical to TRBD2. CDR1 SGHTA and CDR2 FQGTGA come from the germline V gene. The CDR3 is 18 amino acids. V shed 1 base and J 0 bases; nucleotides not matched to a gene: 5. CDR3 loop: CASSLSGGLDSGANVLTF. The CDR3 DNA reads as TGTGCCAGCAGCTTAAGCGGGGGGCTCGACTCTGGGGCCAACGTCCTGACTTTC.